Below are 31 T cell receptor beta chains sequenced from a single sample in a study of OX40 agonist ivuxolimab in advanced cancers. Using immunoSEQ multiplex PCR, the repertoire was profiled, and TCRdb retains in-frame clones only, with some absent. Here the sample spans 30,000 to 35,000 clones, about nine tenths being singletons. The sample here was CD4+ or CD8+ T cells sorted from blood, taken in a trial of the OX40 agonist ivuxolimab. These TCRs come from an adult with an advanced solid tumor such as melanoma, head and neck, liver or kidney cancer.

This chain connects TRBV5-1 to TRBJ2-7; D might be TRBD1 (5 bases). The CDR3 is 16 residues long. Looked up from germline, CDR1 is SGHRS and CDR2 is YFSETQ. V shed 4 bases and J shed 1 base, with 18 bases lying between them. The CDR3 reads CASSTDSWGLSYEQYF. Written as DNA, the CDR3 is TGCGCCAGCAGCACCGACAGTTGGGGTTTATCCTACGAGCAGTACTTC.

This chain links TRBV7-9 with TRBJ2-1; D might be TRBD2 (5 bases). This CDR3 is built from 14 residues. V lost 4 bases and J lost 7, with 14 bases in between. Germline loops: CDR1 SEHNR, CDR2 FQNEAQ (reference sequence). As DNA, the CDR3 is TGTGCCAGCAGCTCGAGCGGCAGCTTTAATGAGCAGTTCTTC. It specifies CASSSSGSFNEQFF.

The chain carries TRBV7-9 and TRBJ2-7; 7 bases are a match to TRBD1. The J segment lost 1 base and the V segment lost 4 bases, leaving 4 bases of the junction unmatched. The CDR3 totals 14 residues. The germline CDR1 and CDR2 sequences are SEHNR and FQNEAQ (reference sequence). CDR3 amino acids: CASSSSGQSYEQYF. The CDR3 DNA is TGTGCCAGCAGCTCATCGGGACAGTCCTACGAGCAGTACTTC.

The chain links TRBV7-2 to TRBJ2-7, with 9 bases matching TRBD2. Germline CDR1 SGHTA, CDR2 FQGNSA. V shed 2 bases, J shed 7 bases, and the junction held 9 bases outside the gene matches. The CDR3 has 15 amino acids. CDR3 residues: CASSLSLAGAREQYF. The CDR3 nucleotides read TGTGCCAGCAGCTTAAGTTTAGCGGGAGCTAGGGAGCAGTACTTC.

The gene calls are TRBV27 and TRBJ1-1; 7 positions agree with TRBD1. V lost 6 bases to trimming and J lost 4 bases; unmatched junction nucleotides: 5. CDR1 MNHEY and CDR2 SMNVEV come from the germline V gene (reference sequence). CDR3 size: 13 residues. CDR3 residues: CASSEDRSTEAFF. The CDR3 region has the DNA TGTGCCAGCAGCGAGGACAGGAGCACTGAAGCTTTCTTT.

This CDR3 is CASSESAGGDAEAFF. CDR3 bases: TGCGCCAGCAGTGAGTCCGCAGGGGGGGACGCTGAAGCTTTCTTT. The V call is TRBV10-1, the J call TRBJ1-1; 7 positions agree with TRBD1. CDR3 length: 15 amino acids. V shed 0 bases, J shed 6 bases, and the junction held 7 bases outside the gene matches. From germline, CDR1 is WNHNN and CDR2 SYGVQD (reference sequence).

Here the CDR3 reads CASSLNRGVGELFF. In DNA form, the CDR3 reads TGCGCCAGCAGCTTGAACCGCGGGGTCGGGGAGCTGTTTTTT. The rearrangement links TRBV5-1 to TRBJ2-2; D is perhaps TRBD2 (6 bases). V lost 1 base, J lost 7 bases, and 11 bases lay in between. This CDR3 is 14 amino acids long. Looked up from germline, CDR1 is SGHRS and CDR2 is YFSETQ.

This chain connects TRBV2 to TRBJ1-5; TRBD1 aligns across 8 bases. The CDR3 runs 13 residues. The germline gives CDR1 SNHLY, CDR2 FYNNEI. Trimming removed 7 bases from V and 5 bases from J; junction bases left unmatched: 4. The CDR3 nucleotides are TGTGCCAGCACCACAGGGGGTTATCAGCCCCAGCATTTT. Translation gives CASTTGGYQPQHF.

The J gene is TRBJ2-1, the V gene TRBV20-1; D call uncertain. Germline-derived CDR1 and CDR2 are DFQATT and SNEGSKA (reference sequence). The CDR3 totals 10 residues. Between the trimmed V and J ends, which lost 5 bases and 10 bases, there was a span of 9 bases. CDR3 sequence reads: CSAHSGEQFF. The CDR3 coding sequence is TGCAGTGCTCATTCCGGGGAGCAGTTCTTC.

The chain employs TRBV6-5 and TRBJ1-1; tentatively, D is TRBD1 (6 bases). Per germline, CDR1 MNHEY and CDR2 SVGAGI. Trimming took 2 bases from V and 6 from J, leaving 10 bases between them. CDR3 size: 13 residues. The CDR3 is CASSYGTSAEAFF. In DNA form, the CDR3 reads TGTGCCAGCAGTTACGGGACATCGGCTGAAGCTTTCTTT.

The J gene is TRBJ1-4, the V gene TRBV7-2; 11 bases agree with TRBD1. Germline V gene sequence: CDR1 SGHTA, CDR2 FQGNSA. Germline trimming cut 1 base from V and 1 base from J; bases unmatched to any gene: 2. The CDR3 is 17 amino acids. CDR3: CASSLVGTGGTNEKLFF. CDR3 nucleotide sequence: TGTGCCAGCAGCTTAGTAGGGACAGGGGGAACTAATGAAAAACTGTTTTTT. Full variable domain (remainder filled in from reference TRBV7-2 and TRBJ1-4): GAGVSQSPSNKVTEKGKDVELRCDPISGHTALYWYRQSLGQGLEFLIYFQGNSAPDKSGLPSDRFSAERTGGSVSTLTIQRTQQEDSAVYLCASSLVGTGGTNEKLFFGSGTQLSVL.

The V and J genes are TRBV9 and TRBJ1-2; TRBD1 is a possible D gene (6 bases). This CDR3 is built from 14 residues. V was pared by 5 bases and J by 2 bases, with 13 bases between. The germline CDR1 and CDR2 sequences are SGDLS and YYNGEE. CDR3 in amino acids: CASSEGGWNYGYTF. The CDR3 nucleotides read TGTGCCAGCAGTGAAGGGGGGTGGAACTATGGCTACACCTTC.

The chain joins TRBV28 to TRBJ2-1, with D tentatively TRBD1 (6 bases). Germline CDR1 and CDR2: MDHEN and SYDVKM. The CDR3 runs to 12 residues. Trimming removed 5 bases at V and 8 bases at J, with 10 bases between. CDR3 residues: CASSRDIDEQFF. The CDR3 region has the DNA TGTGCCAGCAGTCGGGACATAGATGAGCAGTTCTTC. Full variable domain (missing parts from reference TRBV28 and TRBJ2-1): DVKVTQSSRYLVKRTGEKVFLECVQDMDHENMFWYRQDPGLGLRLIYFSYDVKMKEKGDIPEGYSVSREKKERFSLILESASTNQTSMYLCASSRDIDEQFFGPGTRLTVL.

This sequence joins TRBV19 and TRBJ1-2; D gene ambiguous. Germline V gene sequence: CDR1 LNHDA, CDR2 SQIVND (reference sequence). Trimming removed 3 bases from V and 2 bases from J, with 13 bases in between. The CDR3 length is 15 residues. The CDR3 here is CASSILTAENYGYTF. DNA of the CDR3: TGTGCCAGTAGTATTCTGACCGCAGAGAACTATGGCTACACCTTC.

The chain combines TRBV7-2 with TRBJ2-7; D tentatively reads TRBD1 or TRBD2 (5 bases each). CDR3 length: 14 residues. Germline loops: CDR1 SGHTA, CDR2 FQGNSA. V lost 5 bases and J lost 7, with 18 bases in between. The DNA of the CDR3 is TGTGCCAGCAGCCATCCAGGACGGGACGGGGAGCAGTACTTC. This encodes CASSHPGRDGEQYF.

This clone has just one count. The V and J genes are TRBV5-6 and TRBJ2-3; no clear D gene. The germline CDR1 and CDR2 sequences are SGHDT and YYEEEE. CDR3 length equals 13 residues. Trimming removed 0 bases from V and 2 bases from J, with 4 bases in between. CDR3 protein: CASSLAHTDTQYF. The CDR3 DNA follows: TGTGCCAGCAGCTTGGCTCACACAGATACGCAGTATTTT.

The chain links TRBV27 to TRBJ2-1, with D possibly TRBD1 on 5 matching bases. CDR1 and CDR2 (germline): MNHEY, SMNVEV (reference sequence). The V and J ends lost 3 bases and 8 bases respectively, with 5 bases between them. The CDR3 consists of 11 residues. Here the CDR3 reads CASSLGHEQFF. The CDR3 DNA reads TGTGCCAGCAGTTTGGGGCATGAGCAGTTCTTC.

V gene TRBV2 combines with J gene TRBJ2-5; D may be TRBD1 (5 bases). In germline, CDR1 is SNHLY, CDR2 FYNNEI. The CDR3 has 14 amino acids. Trimming pared 7 bases from V and 1 base from J, leaving 13 bases between. The CDR3 loop reads CASNLPGIQETQYF. The DNA for the CDR3 is TGTGCCAGCAACCTCCCAGGGATCCAAGAGACCCAGTACTTC.

The rearrangement uses TRBV5-1 and TRBJ2-1; a possible D gene is TRBD2 (6 bases). In germline, CDR1 is SGHRS, CDR2 YFSETQ. V was trimmed by 4 bases and J by 4 bases, leaving 12 bases between them. This CDR3 has 14 residues. Here the CDR3 DNA reads TGCGCCAGCAGCCCGACTAGTCTTTACAATGAGCAGTTCTTC. This codes for CASSPTSLYNEQFF.

This sequence joins TRBV10-1 and TRBJ2-1; 9 bases are a match to TRBD1. This CDR3 comprises 15 residues. Losses at the gene ends were 3 bases for V and 4 bases for J; bases not matched to a gene: 4. In germline, CDR1 is WNHNN, CDR2 SYGVQD (reference sequence). CDR3 residues: CASSDPGQGYNEQFF. CDR3 coding DNA: TGCGCCAGCAGTGACCCCGGACAGGGGTACAATGAGCAGTTCTTC.

The V and J genes are TRBV6-5 and TRBJ1-1, with D perhaps matching TRBD1 (5 bases). Trimming stripped 5 bases from V and 1 base from J, with 11 bases between. The CDR3 is 14 residues long. Germline V CDR1 and CDR2: MNHEY, SVGAGI. The CDR3 nucleotides are TGTGCCAGCAGTAGGAGGAGGGGGAACACTGAAGCTTTCTTT. Translation: CASSRRRGNTEAFF.

This clone is termed medium-sized. V usage is TRBV7-3 and J usage is TRBJ1-1; D remains ambiguous. Germline loops: CDR1 SGHTA, CDR2 FQGTGA. The CDR3 consists of 13 residues. V was clipped by 1 base and J by 1 base, with 4 bases between them. The CDR3 is CASSLNRNTEAFF. The CDR3 DNA sequence: TGTGCCAGCAGCTTAAACAGGAACACTGAAGCTTTCTTT. The full variable domain, rest sourced from reference TRBV7-3 and TRBJ1-1, is GAGVSQTPSNKVTEKGKYVELRCDPISGHTALYWYRQSLGQGPEFLIYFQGTGAADDSGLPNDRFFAVRPEGSVSTLKIQRTERGDSAVYLCASSLNRNTEAFFGQGTRLTVV.

The chain is built from TRBV7-9 and TRBJ2-1; D ambiguous. V was clipped by 6 bases and J by 7 bases, with 4 bases between them. The V gene's germline CDR1 is SEHNR and CDR2 FQNEAQ (reference sequence). This CDR3 contains 10 residues. The CDR3 sequence is CASSSNEQFF. In nucleotides, the CDR3 is TGTGCCAGCAGTTCGAATGAGCAGTTCTTC.

This clone was seen only once. This chain connects TRBV5-6 to TRBJ2-1, with D perhaps matching TRBD2 (7 bases). Germline values: CDR1 SGHDT, CDR2 YYEEEE. The CDR3 extends over 18 amino acids. The V end was cut by 3 bases, the J end by 7 bases, with 26 bases between. The CDR3 DNA follows: TGTGCCAGCAGCTCCCCCTGGGGACTTCGGGGGGCCAGGAATGAGCAGTTCTTC. This translates into CASSSPWGLRGARNEQFF.

V gene TRBV5-6 combines with J gene TRBJ1-2, with a weak D call TRBD1 (5 bases). V gave up 1 base and J gave up 4 bases, with 11 bases separating them. This CDR3 contains 14 residues. The germline gives CDR1 SGHDT, CDR2 YYEEEE. The CDR3 protein is CASSLRREGYGYTF. CDR3 coding DNA: TGTGCCAGCAGCTTGCGCAGGGAGGGCTATGGCTACACCTTC.

This chain joins TRBV30 and TRBJ2-1, with 11 positions matching TRBD2. V lost 1 base and J lost 6; bases outside the gene matches: 11. Germline V lookup: CDR1 GTSNPN, CDR2 SVGIG (reference sequence). This CDR3 spans 17 amino acids. CDR3 coding DNA: TGTGCCTGGAGTGGGTCCGGGACTAGCGGTGGACTCAATGAGCAGTTCTTC. Its translation is CAWSGSGTSGGLNEQFF.

This chain joins TRBV6-1 and TRBJ2-3, with unresolved D. V was cut by 3 bases and J by 5 bases, with 6 bases left in between. Germline assignment: CDR1 MNHNS and CDR2 SASEGT. The CDR3 runs to 12 residues. CDR3: CASSEWVDTQYF. The CDR3 coding sequence is TGTGCCAGCAGTGAGTGGGTAGATACGCAGTATTTT.

The J gene is TRBJ1-1, the V gene TRBV6-1; TRBD1 matches 8 bases. CDR1 is MNHNS and CDR2 is SASEGT in the germline V gene. V dropped 9 bases and J dropped 6; count of bases not matched to a gene: 9. There are 13 residues in the CDR3. The CDR3 nucleotides read TGTGCCAGTAGCACCGCAGGGGGCGCTGAAGCTTTCTTT. Translating it yields CASSTAGGAEAFF.

The genes are TRBV2 and TRBJ2-6; D might be TRBD2 (5 bases). Per germline, CDR1 SNHLY and CDR2 FYNNEI. V gave up 0 bases and J gave up 0 bases, with 9 bases separating them. The CDR3 has 17 amino acids. CDR3: CASSEAGDSSGANVLTF. The CDR3 DNA reads as TGTGCCAGCAGTGAAGCGGGAGATTCCTCTGGGGCCAACGTCCTGACTTTC.

The V gene is TRBV6-6, the J gene TRBJ1-3; D call uncertain. The CDR3 is 14 amino acids. V gave up 0 bases and J gave up 7 bases, with 10 bases separating them. CDR1 and CDR2 from the germline V gene are MNHNY and SVGAGI (reference sequence). The CDR3 is CASSYSEGINTIYF. The CDR3 DNA reads as TGTGCCAGCAGTTACTCGGAGGGAATTAACACCATATATTTT.

The chain employs TRBV19 and TRBJ1-1; D unclear. The CDR3 runs to 13 residues. Germline V gene data show CDR1 as LNHDA and CDR2 as SQIVND (reference sequence). Trimming shortened V by 3 bases and J by 1 base, and 6 bases separated the two germline ends. Written as DNA, the CDR3 is TGTGCCAGTAGTATTACAGAGAACACTGAAGCTTTCTTT. It yields the protein CASSITENTEAFF.